The 32 T cell receptor beta chains presented below share a single source sample, sequenced in a study of blood T cell repertoires in COVID-19. Some clones are missing from TCRdb's copy, which holds only in-frame ones; the method was immunoSEQ multiplex PCR. The table has over 20,000 clones, under 85% seen once. Source material: peripheral blood. Source of these receptors: a man aged 50-60 years with COVID-19, enrolled during active disease.

This rearrangement joins TRBV29-1 to TRBJ1-2; 8 bases map to TRBD1. The ends lost 2 bases at V and 13 bases at J; junction bases unmatched: 15. The CDR3 is made up of 14 amino acids. Germline CDR1 is SQVTM and CDR2 is ANQGSEA. This chain's CDR3 is CSVEPANRGAPPTF. The CDR3, as DNA: TGCAGCGTTGAACCCGCGAACAGGGGGGCCCCCCCCACCTTC. Based on the CDR3 plus reference TRBV29-1 and TRBJ1-2, the full variable domain is SAVISQKPSRDICQRGTSLTIQCQVDSQVTMMFWYRQQPGQSLTLIATANQGSEATYESGFVIDKFPISRPNLTFSTLTVSNMSPEDSSIYLCSVEPANRGAPPTFGSGTRLTVV.

The chain recombines TRBV2 with TRBJ1-3; D gene unclear. Trimming cost V 6 bases and J 0 bases, with 9 bases left between them. CDR1 and CDR2 from the germline V gene are SNHLY and FYNNEI. The CDR3 extends over 14 amino acids. The DNA of the CDR3 is TGTGCCAGCAGGGAGGAAAGCTCTGGAAACACCATATATTTT. Its protein product is CASREESSGNTIYF.

The chain links TRBV4-2 to TRBJ2-7; 16 bases agree with TRBD2. With 1 base clipped from V and 6 bases from J, the junction kept 9 bases outside the gene matches. Germline V gives CDR1 LGHNA, CDR2 YNFKEQ. The CDR3 is made up of 18 amino acids. DNA for the CDR3: TGTGCCAGCAGCCAAGCTCAGCAGGGGACTAGCGGGAGGGGCGAGCAGTACTTC. It encodes CASSQAQQGTSGRGEQYF.

The chain carries TRBV28 and TRBJ1-1; 7 bases map to TRBD1. Trimming at V came to 8 bases and at J to 9 bases, leaving 12 bases not matched to a gene. This CDR3 comprises 13 residues. Germline V gene lookup returns CDR1 MDHEN and CDR2 SYDVKM. The CDR3 reads CASYTPTGEKAFF. The CDR3 nucleotides are TGTGCCAGCTACACACCTACAGGGGAGAAAGCTTTCTTT.

The chain employs TRBV30 and TRBJ2-3; 9 bases map to TRBD1. This CDR3 is 18 amino acids long. The junction had 12 bases not matched to a gene; V was cut back by 1 base and J by 1 base. Germline CDR1 is GTSNPN and CDR2 is SVGIG (reference sequence). CDR3 bases: TGTGCCTGGAGTGGCCCGGGACAGGGCGTTTCTCGCACAGATACGCAGTATTTT. Encoded protein: CAWSGPGQGVSRTDTQYF.

This CDR3 reads CSVETGGGGEQYF. The CDR3 DNA reads TGCAGCGTTGAAACAGGGGGAGGGGGCGAGCAGTACTTC. The V and J genes are TRBV29-1 and TRBJ2-7; D is possibly TRBD1 (8 bases). The length of the CDR3 is 13 residues. Germline V lookup: CDR1 SQVTM, CDR2 ANQGSEA. Trimming took 2 bases from V and 6 from J, leaving 14 bases between them.

The V and J genes are TRBV7-2 and TRBJ2-1; 7 positions agree with TRBD2. This CDR3 comprises 14 residues. V trimming: 5 bases; J trimming: 6 bases; junction bases outside the gene matches: 7. The V gene's germline CDR1 is SGHTA and CDR2 FQGNSA. As DNA, the CDR3 is TGTGCCAGCAGCCGTACGGGGGGAGTCAATGAGCAGTTCTTC. Amino acid sequence: CASSRTGGVNEQFF.

This chain connects TRBV5-6 to TRBJ2-1, with TRBD1 matching 7 bases. CDR1 and CDR2 from the germline V gene are SGHDT and YYEEEE. The CDR3 sequence is 15 residues long. J gave up 10 bases and V 5 bases, and 15 bases lay outside the gene matches. The CDR3 here is CASSWGVTGSSEQFF. CDR3 nucleotide sequence: TGTGCCAGCAGTTGGGGAGTGACAGGGTCCTCCGAGCAGTTCTTC.

This clone was seen only a few times. This chain connects TRBV6-1 to TRBJ1-2, with TRBD1 matching 8 bases. The CDR3 runs 16 residues. The V and J ends lost 3 bases and 5 bases, in that order; junction bases with no gene match: 11. Germline V lookup: CDR1 MNHNS, CDR2 SASEGT. CDR3 residues: CASSDPSSGQDYGYTF. The CDR3 DNA reads TGTGCCAGCAGTGACCCATCTTCGGGACAGGATTATGGCTACACCTTC.

This clone is classed as medium-sized. The rearrangement joins TRBV29-1 to TRBJ2-3; a weak D match, TRBD2 (6 bases). Trimming took off 5 bases at V and 4 bases at J, with 10 bases between the two ends. The CDR3 has 12 amino acids. CDR1 is SQVTM and CDR2 is ANQGSEA in the germline V gene. DNA for the CDR3: TGCAGCGTTTCGGGGGACCCAGATACGCAGTATTTT. Amino acid sequence: CSVSGDPDTQYF.

V usage is TRBV7-8 and J usage is TRBJ2-1; TRBD2 matches 9 bases. V lost 1 base and J lost 6; bases outside the gene matches: 4. The CDR3 length is 15 residues. CDR1 is SGHVS and CDR2 is FQNEAQ in the germline V gene. CDR3: CASSLVVAGVNEQFF. Written as DNA, the CDR3 is TGTGCCAGCAGCTTAGTAGTAGCGGGAGTCAATGAGCAGTTCTTC.

This rearrangement joins TRBV7-3 to TRBJ2-5; a weak D match, TRBD2 (6 bases). The germline V gene encodes CDR1 SGHTA and CDR2 FQGTGA. The CDR3 totals 15 residues. The germline V and J ends were trimmed by 5 bases and 2 bases, with 15 bases remaining between them. The chain's CDR3 is CASSPQGLYQETQYF. CDR3 DNA: TGTGCCAGCAGCCCTCAGGGACTCTATCAAGAGACCCAGTACTTC.

The rearrangement uses TRBV18 and TRBJ1-2; 8 bases agree with TRBD1. Looked up from germline, CDR1 is KGHSH and CDR2 is LQKENI. V dropped 1 base and J dropped 0; count of bases not matched to a gene: 4. The CDR3 extends over 16 amino acids. The chain's CDR3 is CASSPLQGAPNYGYTF. The CDR3 nucleotides are TGTGCCAGCTCACCACTTCAGGGGGCCCCTAACTATGGCTACACCTTC.

The V and J genes are TRBV30 and TRBJ1-6; 7 nucleotides agree with TRBD1. The CDR3 is 16 amino acids. After removal of 4 bases from V and 10 bases from J, the junction contained 16 bases not matched to a gene. Per the germline V gene, CDR1 is GTSNPN and CDR2 is SVGIG (reference sequence). This CDR3 is CAWTDRRTSKKSPLHF. CDR3 nucleotides: TGTGCCTGGACGGACAGGCGGACCTCTAAGAAATCACCCCTCCACTTT.

The rearrangement uses TRBV5-1 and TRBJ2-5; D may be TRBD2 (6 bases). The length of the CDR3 is 15 residues. Trimming removed 4 bases from V and 2 bases from J, with 15 bases in between. The germline CDR1 and CDR2 sequences are SGHRS and YFSETQ. DNA for the CDR3: TGCGCCAGCAGCCGCGGGACTCCGGTTCAAGAGACCCAGTACTTC. Amino acids: CASSRGTPVQETQYF.

J is TRBJ1-5 and V is TRBV6-5; D perhaps matches TRBD1 (5 bases). Trimming took off 0 bases at V and 4 bases at J, with 10 bases between the two ends. The CDR3 length is 15 residues. Germline CDR1 is MNHEY and CDR2 is SVGAGI. The CDR3 DNA follows: TGTGCCAGCAGTTACTCGATCGGGGGAAATCAGCCCCAGCATTTT. Residues: CASSYSIGGNQPQHF.

This chain uses TRBV4-1 with TRBJ1-2; 8 bases are a match to TRBD1. Per germline, CDR1 MGHRA and CDR2 YSYEKL. There are 17 residues in the CDR3. Trimming removed 4 bases from V and 2 bases from J; junction bases left unmatched: 12. CDR3 nucleotides: TGCGCCAGCAGCCTACACGAAGGGCGGGACAGGAACTATGGCTACACCTTC. Translating gives CASSLHEGRDRNYGYTF.

The chain links TRBV6-5 to TRBJ1-2, with D tentatively TRBD1 (5 bases). This CDR3 is built from 14 residues. With 0 bases removed from V and 8 bases from J, the gap between germline ends came to 13 bases. CDR1 and CDR2 (germline): MNHEY, SVGAGI. CDR3 coding DNA: TGTGCCAGCAGTTACTCGATAGGGGAACGAGGCTACACCTTC. Its translation: CASSYSIGERGYTF.

This chain connects TRBV5-1 to TRBJ2-1; the match to TRBD2 covers 7 bases. CDR1 SGHRS and CDR2 YFSETQ come from the germline V gene. The CDR3 is 14 residues long. J was trimmed by 4 bases and V by 5 bases; bases with no gene match: 6. CDR3 sequence (DNA): TGCGCCAGCAGTTTGAGCGGGGATTACAATGAGCAGTTCTTC. Protein: CASSLSGDYNEQFF.

This clone was counted only a few times. The rearrangement uses TRBV18 and TRBJ1-1; D is unresolved. Germline values: CDR1 KGHSH, CDR2 LQKENI. Trimming cost V 0 bases and J 1 base, with 15 bases left between them. There are 17 residues in the CDR3. This chain's CDR3 is CASSPPGMGGKNTEAFF. CDR3 bases: TGTGCCAGCTCACCACCAGGGATGGGAGGAAAGAACACTGAAGCTTTCTTT. Drawing the rest from reference TRBV18 and TRBJ1-1, the complete variable domain is NAGVMQNPRHLVRRRGQEARLRCSPMKGHSHVYWYRQLPEEGLKFMVYLQKENIIDESGMPKERFSAEFPKEGPSILRIQQVVRGDSAAYFCASSPPGMGGKNTEAFFGQGTRLTVV.

The chain joins TRBV5-1 to TRBJ2-7; maybe TRBD2 (6 bases). V was clipped by 3 bases and J by 4 bases, with 14 bases between them. CDR3 length: 14 residues. Germline-derived CDR1 and CDR2 are SGHRS and YFSETQ. CDR3 protein: CASSWWAGNYEQYF. The CDR3 region has the DNA TGCGCCAGCAGCTGGTGGGCGGGAAATTACGAGCAGTACTTC.

The chain couples TRBV5-1 to TRBJ1-1, with D perhaps matching TRBD1 (6 bases). Germline CDR1 is SGHRS and CDR2 is YFSETQ. This CDR3 is 15 amino acids long. Trimming took off 1 base at V and 6 bases at J, with 16 bases between the two ends. CDR3 protein: CASSLTQGIVAEAFF. The CDR3 nucleotides are TGCGCCAGCAGCTTGACCCAGGGGATTGTAGCTGAAGCTTTCTTT.

This chain joins TRBV9 and TRBJ2-1, with D perhaps matching TRBD1 (6 bases). Deletions cut 3 bases from V and 13 bases from J, with 11 bases between. This CDR3 contains 11 residues. The germline gives CDR1 SGDLS, CDR2 YYNGEE. CDR3 amino acids: CASSGGDNQFF. The CDR3 bases are TGTGCCAGCAGCGGAGGGGACAATCAGTTCTTC.

The rearrangement uses TRBV25-1 and TRBJ1-4; maybe TRBD1 (5 bases). The CDR3 consists of 14 residues. Germline CDR1 MGHDK, CDR2 SYGVNS. The ends were cut back, 2 bases at V and 5 bases at J, with 9 bases in the middle. Written as DNA, the CDR3 is TGTGCCAGCAGTGAAAGGGGCAGGAATGAAAAACTGTTTTTT. Its translation is CASSERGRNEKLFF.

The V gene is TRBV7-2, the J gene TRBJ2-3, with 7 nucleotides matching TRBD2. The junction had 3 bases not matched to a gene; V was cut back by 5 bases and J by 1 base. This CDR3 comprises 14 residues. The germline V gene encodes CDR1 SGHTA and CDR2 FQGNSA. The DNA of the CDR3 is TGTGCCAGCAGCCATCGGGGGGGCACAGATACGCAGTATTTT. Amino acids: CASSHRGGTDTQYF.

This clone was found once. The chain employs TRBV28 and TRBJ1-1; D may be TRBD1 (5 bases). With 5 bases removed from V and 6 bases from J, the gap between germline ends came to 13 bases. CDR1 is MDHEN and CDR2 is SYDVKM in the germline V gene. CDR3 size: 13 residues. CDR3 DNA sequence: TGTGCCAGCAGTGACCCAGGGATCTCTGAAGCTTTCTTT. It encodes CASSDPGISEAFF.

V gene TRBV24-1 combines with J gene TRBJ1-3; TRBD1 agrees at 9 bases. With 3 bases clipped from V and 9 bases from J, the junction kept 2 bases outside the gene matches. In germline, CDR1 is KGHDR, CDR2 SFDVKD. This CDR3 region has 13 residues. The CDR3 region is CATSDGQGPTIYF. In DNA form, the CDR3 reads TGTGCCACCAGTGATGGACAGGGGCCCACCATATATTTT.

The rearrangement uses TRBV6-5 and TRBJ2-3; 9 bases are shared with TRBD2. The CDR3 consists of 15 residues. After removal of 3 bases from V and 1 base from J, the junction contained 2 bases not matched to a gene. Germline V CDR1 and CDR2: MNHEY, SVGAGI. CDR3 DNA: TGTGCCAGCAGTTATGAGCGGGGGGGCACAGATACGCAGTATTTT. Amino acids: CASSYERGGTDTQYF.

This rearrangement joins TRBV5-6 to TRBJ2-7; the match to TRBD1 covers 7 bases. Germline values: CDR1 SGHDT, CDR2 YYEEEE. The CDR3 runs 14 residues. V lost 0 bases, J lost 2 bases, and 2 bases stayed unmatched. CDR3 residues: CASSLGDSTYEQYF. The CDR3 DNA is TGTGCCAGCAGCTTGGGGGACAGCACCTACGAGCAGTACTTC.

The table lists this clone with a few counts. The chain carries TRBV21-1 and TRBJ1-1. TRBV21-1 is classified as a pseudogene. The CDR3 spans 13 residues. For the CDR3, the DNA is TGTGCCAGCAGCGCCCCGGGGAACACTGAAGCTTTCTTT. It is translated as CASSAPGNTEAFF.

The chain recombines TRBV19 with TRBJ1-1; no clear D gene. The CDR3 consists of 13 residues. The germline V and J ends were trimmed by 6 bases and 7 bases, with 15 bases remaining between them. From germline, CDR1 is LNHDA and CDR2 SQIVND (reference sequence). In DNA form, the CDR3 reads TGTGCCAGTAGCCATCAGGACTCTTTTGAAGCTTTCTTT. This gives the protein CASSHQDSFEAFF.

V and J are TRBV3-1 (or the pseudogene TRBV3-2) and TRBJ1-1; D remains unclear. The CDR3 has 14 residues. CDR1 and CDR2 (germline): LGHDT, YNNKEL (reference sequence). Trimming cost V 5 bases and J 2 bases, with 12 bases left between them. In nucleotides, the CDR3 is TGTGCCAGCAGCGGCCGGGGTGTAAACACTGAAGCTTTCTTT. Translated: CASSGRGVNTEAFF.